What follows are 5 T cell receptor beta chains derived from one specimen sequenced in a study of T cells in Graves' hyperthyroidism and ophthalmopathy. Amplified TCR beta CDR3 regions derived from RNA transcripts. The HTBI primer set was used in a first-round RT-PCR of the TCR CDR3. TCRdb re-derived calls from the multiplex PCR reads in MiXCR, one entry per CDR3 protein. The table has over 500,000 distinct CDR3 sequences, roughly 16% seen once. Sequencing was carried out using blood. All receptors come from a woman younger than 45 with Graves' ophthalmopathy.

The chain employs TRBV4-3 and TRBJ1-1; D might be TRBD1 (5 bases). This CDR3 region has 16 residues. Trimming cost V 3 bases and J 0 bases, with 14 bases left between them. Germline CDR1 LGHNA, CDR2 YSLEER. The CDR3 here is CASSQGRGVMNTEAFF. The CDR3 bases are TGCGCCAGCAGCCAGGGACGAGGGGTTATGAACACTGAAGCTTTCTTT.

This chain connects TRBV5-1 to TRBJ1-4; possibly TRBD1 for D (6 bases). Germline values: CDR1 SGHRS, CDR2 YFSETQ. Trimming stripped 4 bases from V and 0 bases from J, with 16 bases between. The CDR3 contains 17 residues. CDR3 amino acids: CASSPGTFGATNEKLFF. The CDR3 bases are TGCGCCAGCAGCCCCGGGACATTTGGGGCAACTAATGAAAAACTGTTTTTT.

Many counts were recorded for this clonotype. The rearrangement joins TRBV7-9 to TRBJ2-5; D gene uncertain. Germline V gene lookup returns CDR1 SEHNR and CDR2 FQNEAQ (reference sequence). CDR3 length: 16 amino acids. V lost 2 bases and J lost 4, with 17 bases in between. CDR3 coding DNA: TGTGCCAGCAGCTTAAGTTCCGGATATAAATTAGAGACCCAGTACTTC. It yields the protein CASSLSSGYKLETQYF.

V and J are TRBV2 and TRBJ2-2; D might be TRBD2 (6 bases). The CDR3 totals 18 residues. Per the germline V gene, CDR1 is SNHLY and CDR2 is FYNNEI. The CDR3 is CGLSAPGGSGDAAGELFF. The CDR3 DNA follows: TGTGGCCTCAGCGCACCCGGGGGATCTGGTGACGCTGCCGGGGAGCTGTTTTTT. The entire variable domain, with the rest obtained from reference TRBV2 and TRBJ2-2, is as follows: EPEVTQTPSHQVTQMGQEVILRCVPISNHLYFYWYRQILGQKVEFLVSFYNNEISEKSEIFDDQFSVERPDGSNFTLKIRSTKLEDSAMYFCGLSAPGGSGDAAGELFFGEGSRLTVL.

The chain links TRBV20-1 to TRBJ2-3; D remains unclear. This CDR3 has 11 residues. CDR1 is DFQATT, CDR2 SNEGSKA, per germline (reference sequence). For the CDR3, the DNA is TGCAGCGCCGACCCGTCAGATACGCAGTATTTT. It encodes CSADPSDTQYF.